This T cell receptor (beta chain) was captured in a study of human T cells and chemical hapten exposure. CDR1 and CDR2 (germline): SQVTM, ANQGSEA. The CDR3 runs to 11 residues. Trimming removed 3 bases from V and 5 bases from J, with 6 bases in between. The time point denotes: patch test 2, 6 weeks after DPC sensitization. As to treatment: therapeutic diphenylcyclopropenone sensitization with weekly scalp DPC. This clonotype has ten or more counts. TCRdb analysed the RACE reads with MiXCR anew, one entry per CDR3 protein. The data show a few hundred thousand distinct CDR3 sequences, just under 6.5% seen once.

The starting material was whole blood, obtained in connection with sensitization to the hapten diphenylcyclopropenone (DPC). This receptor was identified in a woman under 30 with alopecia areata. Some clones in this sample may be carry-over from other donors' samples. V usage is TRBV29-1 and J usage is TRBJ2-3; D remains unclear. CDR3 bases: TGCAGCGTTGAGGGTGGAGATACGCAGTATTTT. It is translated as CSVEGGDTQYF.